This T cell receptor beta chain comes out of a study of cytomegalovirus exposure and HLA in healthy donors. Amplification used 60 Vbeta primers and 13 Jbeta primers. Authors' data handling: Among the unique TCR beta chains that a later analysis counted, roughly 80 million in all, about 11 million were shared. This table comes from immunoSEQ multiplex PCR, and its TCRdb copy is limited to in-frame clones, with some not included. That table supplies the V and J calls and clone size; D and trimming were determined from the DNA. The table records about 100,000 clones, more than 60% of them present only once. The CDR3 spans 12 residues. Germline V gene sequence: CDR1 SNHLY, CDR2 FYNNEI. Trimming left V 2 bases short and J 4 bases short, with 4 bases between. In nominal health when sampled, donors likely had unrecorded immune exposures nonetheless.

The receptor was derived from a middle-aged man in good health and CMV-seropositive. Input material: PBMCs. This rearrangement joins TRBV2 to TRBJ2-3; D not certain. The CDR3 coding sequence is TGTGCCAGCAGTGAACTAGCAGATACGCAGTATTTT. Protein product: CASSELADTQYF.